This T cell receptor (beta chain) was identified in a study of control samples from healthy donors and cancer patients. Sequenced by immunoSEQ multiplex PCR; TCRdb stores in-frame clones only, minus some. The table records about 65,000 clones, about nine tenths of them present only once. In germline, CDR1 is SNHLY, CDR2 FYNNEI. J was trimmed by 4 bases and V by 4 bases; bases with no gene match: 5. This CDR3 is built from 15 residues. Sequencing was performed on PBMCs. This chain uses TRBV2 with TRBJ2-5; 11 bases fit TRBD2. The sequence derives from a woman in her 50s with colorectal cancer. The DNA for the CDR3 is TGTGCCAGCAGTGTAGTAGCGGGAGGGGGAGAGACCCAGTACTTC. Its protein is CASSVVAGGGETQYF.